This entry concerns a single T cell receptor beta chain. Its target is not known. It was with 60 Vbeta and 13 Jbeta primers that the PCR ran. Sequenced by immunoSEQ multiplex PCR; TCRdb stores in-frame clones only, minus some. The sample consists of 150,000 to 170,000 clones, 80% of them appearing once. The sample belongs to a study of cytomegalovirus exposure and HLA in healthy donors. Whole-study context: Genotyping of 400 or so donors showed that around 81% belonged to the Caucasian-associated ancestry cluster. Notes on the study in general: Presence/absence analyses treated sequencing depth as roughly uniform across donors. Earlier analysis found most TCR beta V segments productive about 87% or about 30% of the time. Sequence variants that were highly shared formed a cluster that was likely a sequencing artifact.

This CDR3 is built from 13 residues. CDR1 is MDHEN, CDR2 SYDVKM, per germline. Trimming pared 6 bases from V and 1 base from J, leaving 9 bases between. The sequence was collected from a woman in her 40s in good health and CMV-seropositive. The sample taken for sequencing was PBMCs. V and J are TRBV28 and TRBJ1-2; D is possibly TRBD1 (6 bases). The CDR3 region has the DNA TGTGCCAGCAGGTCGGACAGTAACTATGGCTACACCTTC. The encoded protein is CASRSDSNYGYTF.